Below, 7 T cell receptor beta chains from the same sample are listed, as sequenced in a study of T cells in women clearing cervical HPV infection. Clones were read by immunoSEQ multiplex PCR, and TCRdb kept only the in-frame ones, dropping some. Recorded for this sample: around 25,000 clones. The sequenced sample was blood buffy coat. The receptors shown here come from a woman between 18 and 75 years old with a cervical HPV16 infection that either progressed to CIN3+ or cleared (not recorded which).

As for this clone: The sequence runs out 3 residues before the end of the CDR3; the remainder is reconstructed from the germline J gene. The chain links TRBV6-2 or TRBV6-3 to TRBJ1-1; 11 positions agree with TRBD1. CDR1 MNHEY and CDR2 SVGEGT come from the germline V gene. After removal of 5 bases from V and 3 bases from J, the junction contained 8 bases not matched to a gene. The CDR3 spans 16 residues. The sequenced CDR3 bases are TGTGCCAGCAGTCGAGGACAGGGGGCCCGCTACACTGAA. Protein sequence: CASSRGQGARYTE. The entire CDR3 reads CASSRGQGARYTEAFF.

On this clone: The read comes to an end 3 residues before the CDR3 does, leaving the germline J gene to fill in the end. The chain links TRBV7-8 to TRBJ2-4; the D gene is possibly TRBD2 (5 bases). Germline loops: CDR1 SGHVS, CDR2 FQNEAQ. This CDR3 has 12 amino acids. The sequenced part of the CDR3 DNA is TGTGCCAGCAGCTCTAGCCGGTATGGT. Amino acid sequence: CASSSSRYG. The full CDR3 is CASSSSRYGQYF. The complete variable domain, with remaining parts taken from reference TRBV7-8 and TRBJ2-4, reads GAGVSQSPRYKVAKRGQDVALRCDPISGHVSLFWYQQALGQGPEFLTYFQNEAQLDKSGLPSDRFFAERPEGSVSTLKIQRTQQEDSAVYLCASSSSRYGQYFGAGTRLSVL.

As regards this clone: The read terminates 3 residues ahead of where the CDR3 ends, so the germline J gene completes it. J is TRBJ1-2 and V is TRBV7-2; TRBD1 might be the D (6 bases). The CDR3 runs 14 residues. Germline values: CDR1 SGHTA, CDR2 FQGNSA. V lost 5 bases and J 4 bases, leaving 14 bases between the germline ends. Incomplete CDR3 DNA: TGTGCCAGCAGCACCGGACAGCCAGTCTATGGC. It yields the protein CASSTGQPVYG. The full CDR3 protein reads CASSTGQPVYGYTF.

On this clone itself: The read finishes 3 residues shy of the CDR3 end, and the germline J gene is used to complete it. The chain combines TRBV7-2 with TRBJ1-3; no definite D call. V shed 3 bases and J shed 6 bases, with 12 bases lying between them. The CDR3 contains 14 residues. Germline CDR1 and CDR2: SGHTA and FQGNSA. This CDR3 is CASSLVSTQNTIYF. The sequenced part of the CDR3 DNA is TGTGCCAGCAGCTTGGTCAGTACGCAAAACACC.

The DNA read from the CDR3 is TGTGCCAGCGGTCGGCAAGAGACC. This gives the protein CASGRQET. In full, the CDR3 is CASGRQETQYF. The chain has TRBV7-9 and TRBJ2-5; D unresolved. The read ends 3 residues early relative to the CDR3; the germline J gene fills the gap. V lost 8 bases to trimming and J lost 2 bases, with 6 bases between them. The CDR3 sequence is 11 residues long. Germline V lookup: CDR1 SEHNR, CDR2 FQNEAQ (reference sequence).

A remark on this clone: Read sequence stops 3 residues before the CDR3 end, and the germline J gene provides the missing end. This chain joins TRBV18 and TRBJ2-4, with TRBD1 identical over 11 bases. The germline V gene encodes CDR1 KGHSH and CDR2 LQKENI. The CDR3 has 14 amino acids. The sequenced part of the CDR3 DNA is TGTGCCAGCTCACCAGGACAGGGGGCGCGGGGT. It encodes CASSPGQGARG. From start to end, the CDR3 is CASSPGQGARGQYF.

With respect to this clone: The read ends 3 residues early relative to the CDR3; the germline J gene fills the gap. J is TRBJ1-6 and V is TRBV7-3, with D possibly matching TRBD1 (6 bases). This CDR3 has 13 residues. Germline loops: CDR1 SGHTA, CDR2 FQGTGA. Trimming took off 5 bases at V and 11 bases at J, with 13 bases between the two ends. The CDR3 sequence is CASSLGTNTPLHF. CDR3 DNA, as far as it was read: TGTGCCAGCAGCCTCGGGACAAATACACCC.